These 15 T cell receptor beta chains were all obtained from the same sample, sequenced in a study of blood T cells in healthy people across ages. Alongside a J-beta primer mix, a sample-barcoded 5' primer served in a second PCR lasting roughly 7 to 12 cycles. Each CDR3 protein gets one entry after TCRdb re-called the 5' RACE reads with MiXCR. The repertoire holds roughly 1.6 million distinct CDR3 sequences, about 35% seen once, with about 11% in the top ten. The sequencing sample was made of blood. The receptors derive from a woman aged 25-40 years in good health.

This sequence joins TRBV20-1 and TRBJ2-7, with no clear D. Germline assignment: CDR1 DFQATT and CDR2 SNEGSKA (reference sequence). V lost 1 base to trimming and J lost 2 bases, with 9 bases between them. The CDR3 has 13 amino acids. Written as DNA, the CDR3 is TGCAGTGCTAGAGGGCCCGACACCTACGAGCAGTACTTC. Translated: CSARGPDTYEQYF.

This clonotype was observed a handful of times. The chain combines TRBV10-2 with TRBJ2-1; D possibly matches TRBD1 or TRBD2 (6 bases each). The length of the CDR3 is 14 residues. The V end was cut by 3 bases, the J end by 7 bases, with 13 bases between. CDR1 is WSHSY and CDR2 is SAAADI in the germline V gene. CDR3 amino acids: CASSDPGALNEQFF. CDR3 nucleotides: TGCGCCAGCAGTGACCCGGGGGCGCTAAATGAGCAGTTCTTC.

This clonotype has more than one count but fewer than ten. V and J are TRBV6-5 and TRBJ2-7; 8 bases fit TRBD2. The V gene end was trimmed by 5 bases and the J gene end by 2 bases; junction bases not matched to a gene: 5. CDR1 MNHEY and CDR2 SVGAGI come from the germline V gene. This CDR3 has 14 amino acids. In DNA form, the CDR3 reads TGTGCCAGCAGTAGCGGGGGCGATACCTACGAGCAGTACTTC. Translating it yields CASSSGGDTYEQYF.

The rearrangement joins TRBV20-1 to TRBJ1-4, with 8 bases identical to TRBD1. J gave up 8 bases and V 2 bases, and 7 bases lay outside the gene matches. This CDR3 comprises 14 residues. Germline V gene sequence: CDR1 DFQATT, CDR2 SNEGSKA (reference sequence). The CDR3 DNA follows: TGCAGTGCTAGACAGGGGGCGAGTTGGGAAAAACTGTTTTTT. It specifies CSARQGASWEKLFF.

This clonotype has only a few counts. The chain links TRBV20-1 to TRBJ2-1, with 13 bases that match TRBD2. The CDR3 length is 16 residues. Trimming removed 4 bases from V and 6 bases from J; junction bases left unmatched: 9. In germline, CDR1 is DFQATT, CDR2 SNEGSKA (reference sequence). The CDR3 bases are TGCAGTGCTATACCTCCTGGGACTAGCGGGGTCAATGAGCAGTTCTTC. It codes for CSAIPPGTSGVNEQFF.

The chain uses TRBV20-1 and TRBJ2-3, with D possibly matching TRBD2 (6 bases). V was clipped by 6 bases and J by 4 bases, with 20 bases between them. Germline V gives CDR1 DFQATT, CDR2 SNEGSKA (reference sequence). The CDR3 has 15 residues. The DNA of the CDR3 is TGCAGTGCAAGCAGGGAGGACCCCCGAGCAGATACGCAGTATTTT. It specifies CSASREDPRADTQYF.

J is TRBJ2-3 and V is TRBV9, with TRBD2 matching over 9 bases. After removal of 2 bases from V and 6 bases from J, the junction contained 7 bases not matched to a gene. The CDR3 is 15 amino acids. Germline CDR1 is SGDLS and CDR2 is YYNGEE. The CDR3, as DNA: TGTGCCAGCAGCGTCCACCTTAGCGGGAGCGATACGCAGTATTTT. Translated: CASSVHLSGSDTQYF.

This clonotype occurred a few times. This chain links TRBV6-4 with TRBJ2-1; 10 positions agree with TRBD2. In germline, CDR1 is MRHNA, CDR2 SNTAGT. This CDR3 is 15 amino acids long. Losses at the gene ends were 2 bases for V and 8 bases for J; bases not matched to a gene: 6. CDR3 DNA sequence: TGTGCCAGCAGTGACACGAGCGGGGGGGCCGATGAGCAGTTCTTC. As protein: CASSDTSGGADEQFF.

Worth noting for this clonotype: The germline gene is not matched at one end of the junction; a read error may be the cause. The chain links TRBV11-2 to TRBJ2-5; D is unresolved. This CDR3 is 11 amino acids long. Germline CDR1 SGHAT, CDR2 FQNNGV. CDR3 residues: CTSSLVETQYF. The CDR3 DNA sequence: TGTACCAGCAGCTTAGTGGAGACCCAGTACTTC.

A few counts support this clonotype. The CDR3 loop is CSARKANTEAFF. CDR3 bases: TGCAGTGCTAGAAAGGCAAACACTGAAGCTTTCTTT. This rearrangement joins TRBV20-1 to TRBJ1-1; unclear D gene. The length of the CDR3 is 12 residues. V lost 2 bases and J 2 bases, leaving 6 bases between the germline ends. Germline CDR1 reads DFQATT; CDR2 reads SNEGSKA (reference sequence).

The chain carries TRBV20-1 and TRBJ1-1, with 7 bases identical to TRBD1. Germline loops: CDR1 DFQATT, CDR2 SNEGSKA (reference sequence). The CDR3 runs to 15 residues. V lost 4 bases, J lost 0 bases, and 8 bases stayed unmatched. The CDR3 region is CSATTGTDLNTEAFF. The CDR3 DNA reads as TGCAGTGCTACTACCGGGACAGATCTGAACACTGAAGCTTTCTTT.

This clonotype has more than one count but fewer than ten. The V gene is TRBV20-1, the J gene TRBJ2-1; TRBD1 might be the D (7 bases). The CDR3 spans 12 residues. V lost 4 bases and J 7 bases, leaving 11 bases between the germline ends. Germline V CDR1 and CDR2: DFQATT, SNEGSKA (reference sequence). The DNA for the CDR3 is TGCAGTGCTAAGGGGGCGGGAAATGAGCAGTTCTTC. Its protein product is CSAKGAGNEQFF.

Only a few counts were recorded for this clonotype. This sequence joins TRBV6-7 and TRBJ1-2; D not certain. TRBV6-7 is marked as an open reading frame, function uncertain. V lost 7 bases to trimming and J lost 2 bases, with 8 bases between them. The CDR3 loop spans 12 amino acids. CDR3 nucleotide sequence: TGTGCCAGCAAGGGCAGCAACTATGGCTACACCTTC. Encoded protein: CASKGSNYGYTF.

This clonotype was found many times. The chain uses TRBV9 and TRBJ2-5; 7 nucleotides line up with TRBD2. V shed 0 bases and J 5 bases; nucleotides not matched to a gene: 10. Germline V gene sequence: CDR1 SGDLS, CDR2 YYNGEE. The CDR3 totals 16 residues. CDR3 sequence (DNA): TGTGCCAGCAGCGTAGGGGATAGCGGGTTGGCGGAGACCCAGTACTTC. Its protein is CASSVGDSGLAETQYF. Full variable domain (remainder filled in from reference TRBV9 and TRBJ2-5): DSGVTQTPKHLITATGQRVTLRCSPRSGDLSVYWYQQSLDQGLQFLIQYYNGEERAKGNILERFSAQQFPDLHSELNLSSLELGDSALYFCASSVGDSGLAETQYFGPGTRLLVL.

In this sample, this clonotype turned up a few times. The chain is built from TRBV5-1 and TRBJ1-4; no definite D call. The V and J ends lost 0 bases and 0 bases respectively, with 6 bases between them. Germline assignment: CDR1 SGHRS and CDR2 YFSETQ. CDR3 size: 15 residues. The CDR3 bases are TGCGCCAGCAGCTTGGAGCGACCAACTAATGAAAAACTGTTTTTT. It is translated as CASSLERPTNEKLFF. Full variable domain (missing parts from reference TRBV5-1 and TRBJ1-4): KAGVTQTPRYLIKTRGQQVTLSCSPISGHRSVSWYQQTPGQGLQFLFEYFSETQRNKGNFPGRFSGRQFSNSRSEMNVSTLELGDSALYLCASSLERPTNEKLFFGSGTQLSVL.